This T cell receptor (beta chain) was sequenced for a study of blood T cell repertoires in COVID-19. Across the study: The samples span acute and convalescent COVID-19 from the United States, Italy and Spain. PBMCs, B-cell-depleted T cells, or T cells were the source of the cDNA or gDNA that made up the material.

The authors' processing: Quantification of nucleated cells was approximated via reference gene primer amplification. TCRdb's table, derived via immunoSEQ multiplex PCR, lists solely in-frame clones and lacks some. V, J and clone size are taken as reported in that table, and D and trimming were inferred from the DNA itself. The data contain 200,000 to 250,000 clones, 82% of them seen just once; the ten biggest clones take up roughly 5.5%. Trimming removed 0 bases at V and 6 bases at J, with 21 bases between. The CDR3 consists of 19 residues. Germline V gene data show CDR1 as SGHDN and CDR2 as FVKESK. Those enrolled in Seattle joined during active infection and were followed longitudinally afterward.

Sequencing was done on a sample of peripheral blood. The clonotype originates from a woman in her 70s with COVID-19, enrolled during active disease. The chain joins TRBV14 to TRBJ1-6; D perhaps matches TRBD1 (6 bases). This CDR3 is CASSQELPWGQGLNSPLHF. In DNA form, the CDR3 reads TGTGCCAGCAGCCAAGAACTCCCGTGGGGGCAGGGTCTTAATTCACCCCTCCACTTT.